The 18 T cell receptor beta chains below all came from one sample that was sequenced in a study of OX40 agonist ivuxolimab in advanced cancers. The repertoire was sequenced with immunoSEQ multiplex PCR; TCRdb's copy has only in-frame clones and lacks some. Of roughly 100,000 clones listed, around 89% were seen once; the top ten hold less than 8%. Specimen: CD4+ or CD8+ T cells sorted from blood, collected in a trial of the OX40 agonist ivuxolimab. Receptors originate from an adult with an advanced solid tumor such as melanoma, head and neck, liver or kidney cancer.

The chain employs TRBV19 and TRBJ1-1, with TRBD1 as a possible D gene (6 bases). This CDR3 region has 18 residues. Germline V gene sequence: CDR1 LNHDA, CDR2 SQIVND (reference sequence). Trimming took off 5 bases at V and 2 bases at J, with 24 bases between the two ends. CDR3 amino acids: CASSPMVLRGAGNTEAFF. CDR3 DNA sequence: TGTGCCAGTAGTCCGATGGTCCTCAGGGGCGCCGGAAACACTGAAGCTTTCTTT.

A single count supports this clone. V is TRBV7-9 and J is TRBJ1-5; 7 bases agree with TRBD1. Per germline, CDR1 SEHNR and CDR2 FQNEAQ (reference sequence). The V segment lost 4 bases and the J segment 5 bases; nucleotides outside the gene matches: 11. CDR3 length: 16 amino acids. Here the CDR3 reads CASSSFRQGADQPQHF. For the CDR3, the DNA is TGTGCCAGCAGCTCCTTTCGACAGGGCGCGGATCAGCCCCAGCATTTT.

The rearrangement uses TRBV14 and TRBJ1-2, with D possibly TRBD1 on 5 matching bases. CDR1 is SGHDN and CDR2 is FVKESK in the germline V gene. This CDR3 contains 15 residues. Between the trimmed V and J ends, which lost 1 base and 4 bases, there was a span of 13 bases. For the CDR3, the DNA is TGTGCCAGCAGCCAAGCGTGGTCAGGGCTCTATGGCTACACCTTC. The encoded protein is CASSQAWSGLYGYTF.

The chain uses TRBV2 and TRBJ2-7, with TRBD1 matching 8 bases. Trimming cost V 9 bases and J 5 bases; bases outside gene matches: 9. The CDR3 runs to 13 residues. The germline gives CDR1 SNHLY, CDR2 FYNNEI. CDR3 sequence (DNA): TGTGCCAGGAGTCAGGGGGCCCGAAACGAGCAGTACTTC. It encodes CARSQGARNEQYF.

The rearrangement links TRBV7-9 to TRBJ2-1; D is possibly TRBD2 (6 bases). The ends were cut back, 4 bases at V and 10 bases at J, with 11 bases in the middle. Germline V gene data show CDR1 as SEHNR and CDR2 as FQNEAQ (reference sequence). The CDR3 has 12 amino acids. CDR3 nucleotide sequence: TGTGCCAGCAGCTCGCGGGAACCAGAGCAGTTCTTC. Protein product: CASSSREPEQFF.

This chain links TRBV7-9 with TRBJ2-2; possibly TRBD2 for D (6 bases). This CDR3 spans 15 amino acids. V was cut by 5 bases and J by 6 bases, with 16 bases left in between. Germline lookup yields CDR1 SEHNR and CDR2 FQNEAQ (reference sequence). The CDR3 protein is CASSATSFSAGELFF. DNA of the CDR3: TGTGCCAGCAGCGCGACTAGTTTTTCGGCCGGGGAGCTGTTTTTT.

The V call is TRBV12-5, the J call TRBJ1-1; no firm D call. This CDR3 has 11 amino acids. Per germline, CDR1 LGHNT and CDR2 FRNRAP. The V and J ends lost 5 bases and 5 bases respectively, with 6 bases between them. The CDR3 sequence: CASGGGTEAFF. The CDR3 bases are TGTGCTAGTGGTGGAGGGACTGAAGCTTTCTTT.

The table lists this clone with a few counts. The J gene is TRBJ1-5, the V gene TRBV9; unclear D gene. Germline V gene lookup returns CDR1 SGDLS and CDR2 YYNGEE. The CDR3 is 15 residues long. V lost 3 bases, J lost 4 bases, and 14 bases lay in between. CDR3 protein: CASSATASLNQPQHF. CDR3 nucleotide sequence: TGTGCCAGCAGCGCTACAGCTTCTTTAAATCAGCCCCAGCATTTT.

The chain recombines TRBV12-5 with TRBJ2-3; D unresolved. Germline values: CDR1 LGHNT, CDR2 FRNRAP. The CDR3 has 15 amino acids. Trimming removed 0 bases from V and 0 bases from J, with 7 bases in between. The CDR3 protein is CASGLVRASTDTQYF. CDR3 bases: TGTGCTAGTGGTTTGGTACGGGCTAGCACAGATACGCAGTATTTT.

CDR3 region: CASGGQITGELFF. CDR3 bases: TGCGCCAGCGGCGGACAAATCACCGGGGAGCTGTTTTTT. The chain employs TRBV5-1 and TRBJ2-2; tentative D call: TRBD1 (5 bases). V was shortened by 7 bases and J by 4 bases, with 11 bases between the two germline ends. The CDR3 has 13 amino acids. Germline values: CDR1 SGHRS, CDR2 YFSETQ.

The V call is TRBV25-1, the J call TRBJ2-1; TRBD2 agrees at 12 bases. CDR1 is MGHDK, CDR2 SYGVNS, per germline. The CDR3 runs 15 residues. Trimming removed 7 bases from V and 3 bases from J; junction bases left unmatched: 4. This chain's CDR3 is CASTLTSGSYNEQFF. CDR3 nucleotide sequence: TGTGCCAGCACATTGACTAGCGGGAGCTACAATGAGCAGTTCTTC. The whole variable domain, remainder taken from reference TRBV25-1 and TRBJ2-1, is EADIYQTPRYLVIGTGKKITLECSQTMGHDKMYWYQQDPGMELHLIHYSYGVNSTEKGDLSSESTVSRIRTEHFPLTLESARPSHTSQYLCASTLTSGSYNEQFFGPGTRLTVL.

J is TRBJ2-2 and V is TRBV18; possibly TRBD1 for D (5 bases). Germline V CDR1 and CDR2: KGHSH, LQKENI. V was cut by 4 bases and J by 0 bases, with 9 bases left in between. The CDR3 is 15 residues long. CDR3 sequence reads: CASSRSRANTGELFF. The CDR3 nucleotides are TGTGCCAGCTCACGTTCCAGGGCGAACACCGGGGAGCTGTTTTTT.

This sequence joins TRBV28 and TRBJ2-7; 8 nucleotides line up with TRBD2. Looked up from germline, CDR1 is MDHEN and CDR2 is SYDVKM. V was clipped by 10 bases and J by 4 bases; unmatched bases: 9. The CDR3 totals 13 residues. The DNA for the CDR3 is TGTGCCACCACAGTTAGCGGGAAGTACGAGCAGTACTTC. The encoded protein is CATTVSGKYEQYF. Drawing the rest from reference TRBV28 and TRBJ2-7, the complete variable domain is DVKVTQSSRYLVKRTGEKVFLECVQDMDHENMFWYRQDPGLGLRLIYFSYDVKMKEKGDIPEGYSVSREKKERFSLILESASTNQTSMYLCATTVSGKYEQYFGPGTRLTVT.

CDR3 in amino acids: CASRRLAGGPDTQYF. CDR3 nucleotide sequence: TGTGCCAGCAGAAGACTAGCGGGAGGGCCAGATACGCAGTATTTT. This rearrangement joins TRBV27 to TRBJ2-3, with 14 bases identical to TRBD2. The junction had 3 bases not matched to a gene; V was cut back by 6 bases and J by 4 bases. Germline V lookup: CDR1 MNHEY, CDR2 SMNVEV (reference sequence). The CDR3 spans 15 residues.

The CDR3 nucleotides read TGTGCCAGCAGCGACCAGACAGGGAGAGTAAGCAACACTGAAGCTTTCTTT. Its translation is CASSDQTGRVSNTEAFF. The chain links TRBV7-6 to TRBJ1-1; TRBD1 matches 7 bases. This CDR3 region has 17 residues. CDR1 is SGHVS, CDR2 FNYEAQ, per germline. J lost 2 bases, V lost 5 bases, and 14 bases had no gene match.

In DNA, the CDR3 is TGTGCCAGCAGTCCTCGGGGCACCTACTATGGCTACACCTTC. Translating gives CASSPRGTYYGYTF. The chain is built from TRBV27 and TRBJ1-2; maybe TRBD1 (5 bases). V lost 5 bases and J lost 3, with 13 bases in between. Germline V CDR1 and CDR2: MNHEY, SMNVEV (reference sequence). The CDR3 spans 14 residues.

The rearrangement joins TRBV12-5 to TRBJ1-4, with D possibly TRBD1 on 5 matching bases. The CDR3 sequence is 18 residues long. Germline values: CDR1 LGHNT, CDR2 FRNRAP. The V gene lost 0 bases and the J gene lost 0 bases, with 14 bases spanning the gap. As DNA, the CDR3 is TGTGCTAGTGGTTTGGTACTCGGGACGTCTGCAACTAATGAAAAACTGTTTTTT. Protein: CASGLVLGTSATNEKLFF.

This sequence joins TRBV10-3 and TRBJ2-7, with D tentatively TRBD1 or TRBD2 (5 bases each). Trimming removed 4 bases from V and 0 bases from J, with 7 bases in between. This CDR3 has 13 residues. Germline V gives CDR1 ENHRY, CDR2 SYGVKD. CDR3 sequence reads: CAISVGGSYEQYF. The CDR3 nucleotides are TGTGCCATCAGTGTTGGGGGCTCCTACGAGCAGTACTTC.